The present T cell receptor (beta chain) was sequenced within a study of blood T cell repertoires in COVID-19. Background on the study: COVID-19 samples collected from the United States, Italy and Spain covered acute and convalescent phases.

Using immunoSEQ multiplex PCR, the repertoire was profiled, and TCRdb retains in-frame clones only, with some absent. This sample has about 90,000 clones, with over 75% found just once. Trimming at V came to 3 bases and at J to 3 bases, leaving 1 base not matched to a gene. There are 14 residues in the CDR3. From germline, CDR1 is LNHDA and CDR2 SQIVND (reference sequence). The sequencing sample was made of peripheral blood. The chain employs TRBV19 and TRBJ2-5, with 10 nucleotides matching TRBD1. The TCR originated in a man between 65 and 85 years old with acute or convalescent COVID-19. CDR3 coding DNA: TGTGCCAGTAGTATCGGACAGGGGGAAGAGACCCAGTACTTC. Protein product: CASSIGQGEETQYF.